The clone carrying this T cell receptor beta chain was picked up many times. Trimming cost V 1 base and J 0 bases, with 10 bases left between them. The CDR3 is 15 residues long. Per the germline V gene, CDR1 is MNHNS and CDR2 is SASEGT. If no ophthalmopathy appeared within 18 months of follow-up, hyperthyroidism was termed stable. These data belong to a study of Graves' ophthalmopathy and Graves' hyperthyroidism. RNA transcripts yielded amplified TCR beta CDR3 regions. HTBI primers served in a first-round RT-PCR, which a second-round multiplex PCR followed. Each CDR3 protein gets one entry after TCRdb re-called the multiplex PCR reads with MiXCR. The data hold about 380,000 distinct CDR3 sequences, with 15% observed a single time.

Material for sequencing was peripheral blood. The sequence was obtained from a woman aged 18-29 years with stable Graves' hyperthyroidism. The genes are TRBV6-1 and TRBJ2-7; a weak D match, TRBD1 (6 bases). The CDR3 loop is CASSEGGHYSYEQYF. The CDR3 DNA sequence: TGTGCCAGCAGTGAAGGGGGACACTACTCCTACGAGCAGTACTTC.